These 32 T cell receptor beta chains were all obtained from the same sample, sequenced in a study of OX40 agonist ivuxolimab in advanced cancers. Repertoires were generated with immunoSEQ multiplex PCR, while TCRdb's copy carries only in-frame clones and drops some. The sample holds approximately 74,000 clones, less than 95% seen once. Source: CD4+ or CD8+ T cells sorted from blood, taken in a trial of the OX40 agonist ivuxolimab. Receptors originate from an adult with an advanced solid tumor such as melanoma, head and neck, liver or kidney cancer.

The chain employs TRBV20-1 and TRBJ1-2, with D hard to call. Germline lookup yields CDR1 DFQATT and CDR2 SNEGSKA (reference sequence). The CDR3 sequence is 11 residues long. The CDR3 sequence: CSLGEREGYTF. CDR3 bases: TGCAGCCTAGGCGAGAGGGAAGGCTACACCTTC.

The DNA of the CDR3 is TGTGCCAGCAGCAGGGGCGCCTATAATTCACCCCTCCACTTT. Protein sequence: CASSRGAYNSPLHF. This chain connects TRBV7-9 to TRBJ1-6, with D tentatively TRBD1 (5 bases). V lost 5 bases and J lost 2, with 7 bases in between. Germline loops: CDR1 SEHNR, CDR2 FQNEAQ (reference sequence). This CDR3 contains 14 residues.

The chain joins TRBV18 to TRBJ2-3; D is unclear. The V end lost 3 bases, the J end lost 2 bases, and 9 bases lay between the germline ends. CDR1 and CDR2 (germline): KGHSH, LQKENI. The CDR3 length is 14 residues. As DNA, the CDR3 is TGTGCCAGCTCACCCCCGACGTACACAGATACGCAGTATTTT. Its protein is CASSPPTYTDTQYF.

The CDR3 DNA reads TGTGCCAGCAGTGATCAGCTAGCGGGATTCCGGGTTGAGCAGTTCTTC. Translated: CASSDQLAGFRVEQFF. This chain connects TRBV28 to TRBJ2-1, with 9 positions matching TRBD2. With 5 bases clipped from V and 9 bases from J, the junction kept 14 bases outside the gene matches. The length of the CDR3 is 16 residues. The germline CDR1 and CDR2 sequences are MDHEN and SYDVKM.

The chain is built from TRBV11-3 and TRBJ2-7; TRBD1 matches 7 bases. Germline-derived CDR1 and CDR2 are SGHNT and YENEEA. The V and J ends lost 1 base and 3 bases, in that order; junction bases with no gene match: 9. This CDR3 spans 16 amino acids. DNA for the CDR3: TGTGCCAGCAGCTTAGGGACTTACAGGGGATACTACGAGCAGTACTTC. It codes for CASSLGTYRGYYEQYF.

The CDR3 sequence: CASSQDGNQPQHF. The CDR3 DNA sequence: TGTGCCAGCAGCCAGGACGGCAATCAGCCCCAGCATTTT. V is TRBV7-9 and J is TRBJ1-5, with D uncertain. Trimming removed 5 bases at V and 2 bases at J, with 7 bases between. The CDR3 is 13 amino acids. Germline CDR1 and CDR2: SEHNR and FQNEAQ (reference sequence). Complete variable domain (other parts from reference TRBV7-9 and TRBJ1-5): DTGVSQNPRHKITKRGQNVTFRCDPISEHNRLYWYRQTLGQGPEFLTYFQNEAQLEKSRLLSDRFSAERPKGSFSTLEIQRTEQGDSAMYLCASSQDGNQPQHFGDGTRLSIL.

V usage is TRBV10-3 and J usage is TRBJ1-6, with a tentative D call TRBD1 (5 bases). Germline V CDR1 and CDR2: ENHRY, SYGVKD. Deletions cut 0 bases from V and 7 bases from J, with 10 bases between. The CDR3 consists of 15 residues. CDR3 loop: CAISESKGENSPLHF. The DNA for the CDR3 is TGTGCCATCAGTGAGTCGAAAGGGGAAAATTCACCCCTCCACTTT.

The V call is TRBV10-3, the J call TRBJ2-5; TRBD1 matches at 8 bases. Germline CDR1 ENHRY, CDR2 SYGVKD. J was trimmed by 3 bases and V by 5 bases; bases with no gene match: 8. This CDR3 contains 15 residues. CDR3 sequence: CAISFTGGGEETQYF. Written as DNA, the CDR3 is TGTGCCATCAGTTTCACAGGGGGAGGAGAAGAGACCCAGTACTTC.

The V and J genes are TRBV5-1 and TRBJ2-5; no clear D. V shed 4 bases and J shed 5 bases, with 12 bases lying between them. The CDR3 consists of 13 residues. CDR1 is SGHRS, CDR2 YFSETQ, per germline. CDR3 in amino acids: CASSPDGRETQYF. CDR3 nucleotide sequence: TGCGCCAGCAGCCCGGACGGACGGGAGACCCAGTACTTC.

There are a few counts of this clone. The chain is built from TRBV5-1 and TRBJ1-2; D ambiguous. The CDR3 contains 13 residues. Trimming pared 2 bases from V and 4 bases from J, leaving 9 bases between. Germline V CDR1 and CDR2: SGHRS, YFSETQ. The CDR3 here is CASSLGGRYGYTF. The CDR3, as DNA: TGCGCCAGCAGCTTAGGCGGCCGCTATGGCTACACCTTC. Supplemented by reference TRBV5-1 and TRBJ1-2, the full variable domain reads KAGVTQTPRYLIKTRGQQVTLSCSPISGHRSVSWYQQTPGQGLQFLFEYFSETQRNKGNFPGRFSGRQFSNSRSEMNVSTLELGDSALYLCASSLGGRYGYTFGSGTRLTVV.

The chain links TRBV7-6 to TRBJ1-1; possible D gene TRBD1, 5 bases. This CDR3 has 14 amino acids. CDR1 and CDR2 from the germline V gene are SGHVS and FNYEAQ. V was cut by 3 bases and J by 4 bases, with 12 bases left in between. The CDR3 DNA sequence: TGTGCCAGCAGCTTGGAGGGGTTTAGCACTGAAGCTTTCTTT. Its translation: CASSLEGFSTEAFF. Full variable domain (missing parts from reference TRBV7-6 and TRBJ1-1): GAGVSQSPRYKVTKRGQDVALRCDPISGHVSLYWYRQALGQGPEFLTYFNYEAQQDKSGLPNDRFSAERPEGSISTLTIQRTEQRDSAMYRCASSLEGFSTEAFFGQGTRLTVV.

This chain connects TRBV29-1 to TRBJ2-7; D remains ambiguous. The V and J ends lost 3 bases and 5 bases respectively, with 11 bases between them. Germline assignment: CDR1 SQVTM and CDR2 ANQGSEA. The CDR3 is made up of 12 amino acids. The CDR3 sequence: CSVDGKSNEQYF. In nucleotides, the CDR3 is TGCAGCGTTGACGGCAAGTCAAACGAGCAGTACTTC.

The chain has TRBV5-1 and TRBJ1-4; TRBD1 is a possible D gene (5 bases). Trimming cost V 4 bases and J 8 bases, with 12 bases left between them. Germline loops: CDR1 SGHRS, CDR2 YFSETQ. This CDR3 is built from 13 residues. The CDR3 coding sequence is TGCGCCAGCAGCGCGGGACGGCAGGAAAAACTGTTTTTT. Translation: CASSAGRQEKLFF.

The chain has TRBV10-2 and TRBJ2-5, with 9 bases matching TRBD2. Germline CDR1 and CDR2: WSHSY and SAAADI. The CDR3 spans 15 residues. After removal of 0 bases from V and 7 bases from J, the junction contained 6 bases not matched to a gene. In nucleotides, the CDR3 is TGCGCCAGCAGTGAGTCAAGTAGCGGGAGTGGGACCCAGTACTTC. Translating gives CASSESSSGSGTQYF.

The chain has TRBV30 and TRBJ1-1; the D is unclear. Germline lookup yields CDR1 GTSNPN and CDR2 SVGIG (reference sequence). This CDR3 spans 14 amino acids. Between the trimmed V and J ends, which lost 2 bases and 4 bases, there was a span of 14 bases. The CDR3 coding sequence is TGTGCCTGGAGTAGGGTCCTCTCCGCCACTGAAGCTTTCTTT. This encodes CAWSRVLSATEAFF.

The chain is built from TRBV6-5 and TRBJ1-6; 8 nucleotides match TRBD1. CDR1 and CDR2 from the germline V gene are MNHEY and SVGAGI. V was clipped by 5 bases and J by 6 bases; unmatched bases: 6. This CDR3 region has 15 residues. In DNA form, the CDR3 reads TGTGCCAGCAGTCCAACCGGACAGGGTAATTCACCCCTCCACTTT. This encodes CASSPTGQGNSPLHF.

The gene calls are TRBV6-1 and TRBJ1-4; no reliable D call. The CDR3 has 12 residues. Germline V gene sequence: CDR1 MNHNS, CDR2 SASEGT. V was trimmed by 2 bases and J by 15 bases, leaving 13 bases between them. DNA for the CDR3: TGTGCCAGCAGTGAATTTGTTACTGGGGTGTTTTTT. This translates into CASSEFVTGVFF.

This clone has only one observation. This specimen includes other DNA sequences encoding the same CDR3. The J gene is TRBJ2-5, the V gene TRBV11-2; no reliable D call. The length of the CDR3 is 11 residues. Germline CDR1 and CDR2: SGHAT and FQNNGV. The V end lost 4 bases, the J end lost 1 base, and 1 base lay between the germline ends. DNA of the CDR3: TGTGCCAGCAGCTCCCAAGAGACCCAGTACTTC. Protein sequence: CASSSQETQYF.

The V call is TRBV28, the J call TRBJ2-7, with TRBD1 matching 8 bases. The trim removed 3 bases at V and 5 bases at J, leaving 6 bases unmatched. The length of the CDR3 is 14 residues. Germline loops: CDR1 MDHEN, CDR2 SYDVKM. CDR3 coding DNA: TGTGCCAGCAGTTTGTCTCAGGGGGCCAACGAGCAGTACTTC. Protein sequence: CASSLSQGANEQYF. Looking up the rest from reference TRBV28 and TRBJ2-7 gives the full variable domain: DVKVTQSSRYLVKRTGEKVFLECVQDMDHENMFWYRQDPGLGLRLIYFSYDVKMKEKGDIPEGYSVSREKKERFSLILESASTNQTSMYLCASSLSQGANEQYFGPGTRLTVT.

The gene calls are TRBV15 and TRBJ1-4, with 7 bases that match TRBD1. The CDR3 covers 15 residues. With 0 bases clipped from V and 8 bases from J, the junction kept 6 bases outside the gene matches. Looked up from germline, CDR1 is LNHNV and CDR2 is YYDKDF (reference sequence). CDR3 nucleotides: TGTGCCACCAGCAGAGATCGACAGGGATGGGAAAAACTGTTTTTT. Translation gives CATSRDRQGWEKLFF. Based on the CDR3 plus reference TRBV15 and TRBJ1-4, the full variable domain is DAMVIQNPRYQVTQFGKPVTLSCSQTLNHNVMYWYQQKSSQAPKLLFHYYDKDFNNEADTPDNFQSRRPNTSFCFLDIRSPGLGDTAMYLCATSRDRQGWEKLFFGSGTQLSVL.

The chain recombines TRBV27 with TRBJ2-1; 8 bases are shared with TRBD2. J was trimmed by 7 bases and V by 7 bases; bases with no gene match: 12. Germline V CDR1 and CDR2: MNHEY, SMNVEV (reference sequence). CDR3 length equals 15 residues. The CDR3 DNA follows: TGTGCCAGCACCCCCCCAAGCGGGAGAGGGAATGAGCAGTTCTTC. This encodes CASTPPSGRGNEQFF.

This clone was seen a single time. DNA for the CDR3: TGTGCCAGCAGCCTGGACAGGAGGAAAAGCTACGAGCAGTACTTC. Protein product: CASSLDRRKSYEQYF. V usage is TRBV5-4 and J usage is TRBJ2-7; 7 nucleotides match TRBD1. The germline V gene has CDR1 SGHNT and CDR2 YYREEE (reference sequence). V lost 4 bases, J lost 3 bases, and 10 bases stayed unmatched. The CDR3 has 15 residues.

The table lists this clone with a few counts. Written as DNA, the CDR3 is TGTGCCAGCAGCCCCGGACTAGCCCTAAGCTCCTACAATGAGCAGTTCTTC. It codes for CASSPGLALSSYNEQFF. V usage is TRBV5-4 and J usage is TRBJ2-1; 8 positions agree with TRBD2. Germline loops: CDR1 SGHNT, CDR2 YYREEE (reference sequence). After removal of 4 bases from V and 0 bases from J, the junction contained 9 bases not matched to a gene. The CDR3 consists of 17 residues. Using reference TRBV5-4 and TRBJ2-1 for the parts outside the CDR3, the full variable domain is ETGVTQSPTHLIKTRGQQVTLRCSSQSGHNTVSWYQQALGQGPQFIFQYYREEENGRGNFPPRFSGLQFPNYSSELNVNALELDDSALYLCASSPGLALSSYNEQFFGPGTRLTVL.

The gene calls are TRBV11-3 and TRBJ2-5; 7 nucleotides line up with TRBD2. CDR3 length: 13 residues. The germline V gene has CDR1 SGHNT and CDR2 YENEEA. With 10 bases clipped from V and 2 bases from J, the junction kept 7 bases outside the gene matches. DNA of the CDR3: TGTGCCACCGGTGCTAGCGGACAAGAGACCCAGTACTTC. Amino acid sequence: CATGASGQETQYF. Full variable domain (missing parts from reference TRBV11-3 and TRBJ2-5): EAGVVQSPRYKIIEKKQPVAFWCNPISGHNTLYWYLQNLGQGPELLIRYENEEAVDDSQLPKDRFSAERLKGVDSTLKIQPAELGDSAVYLCATGASGQETQYFGPGTRLLVL.

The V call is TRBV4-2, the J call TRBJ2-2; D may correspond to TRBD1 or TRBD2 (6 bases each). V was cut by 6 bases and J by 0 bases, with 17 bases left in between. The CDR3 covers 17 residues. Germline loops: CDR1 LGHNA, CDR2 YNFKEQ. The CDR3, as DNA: TGTGCCAGCAGAGGGGGTTGGGGGGTCGCGAACACCGGGGAGCTGTTTTTT. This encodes CASRGGWGVANTGELFF.

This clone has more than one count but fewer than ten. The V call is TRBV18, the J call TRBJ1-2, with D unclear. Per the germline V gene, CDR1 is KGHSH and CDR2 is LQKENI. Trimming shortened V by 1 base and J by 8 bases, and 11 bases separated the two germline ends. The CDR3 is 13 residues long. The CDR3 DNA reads TGTGCCAGCTCACCACTCCCTCGGGCGGGCTACACCTTC. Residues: CASSPLPRAGYTF.

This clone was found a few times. The CDR3, as DNA: TGTGCCAGCAGCCTATTGAGAAGGTTACAAAGTCGGGCCAACGTCCTGACTTTC. It is translated as CASSLLRRLQSRANVLTF. The genes are TRBV4-2 and TRBJ2-6, with D unresolved. CDR1 and CDR2 (germline): LGHNA, YNFKEQ. The CDR3 totals 18 residues. Trimming cost V 4 bases and J 5 bases, with 21 bases left between them.

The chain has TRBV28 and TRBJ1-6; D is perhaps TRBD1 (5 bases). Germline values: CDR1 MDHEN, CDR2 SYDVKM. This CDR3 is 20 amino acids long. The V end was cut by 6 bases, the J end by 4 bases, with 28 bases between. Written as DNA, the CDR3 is TGTGCCAGCAGGGAGCGGGGACCCGGGGATAGCAGATTTTATAATTCACCCCTCCACTTT. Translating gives CASRERGPGDSRFYNSPLHF.

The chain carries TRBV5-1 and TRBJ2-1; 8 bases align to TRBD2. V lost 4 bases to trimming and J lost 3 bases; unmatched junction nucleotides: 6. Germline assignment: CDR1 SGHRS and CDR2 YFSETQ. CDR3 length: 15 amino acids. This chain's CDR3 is CASSLTTSGYNEQFF. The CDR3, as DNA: TGCGCCAGCAGCCTTACAACTAGCGGCTACAATGAGCAGTTCTTC. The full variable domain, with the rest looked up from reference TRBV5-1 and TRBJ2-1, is KAGVTQTPRYLIKTRGQQVTLSCSPISGHRSVSWYQQTPGQGLQFLFEYFSETQRNKGNFPGRFSGRQFSNSRSEMNVSTLELGDSALYLCASSLTTSGYNEQFFGPGTRLTVL.

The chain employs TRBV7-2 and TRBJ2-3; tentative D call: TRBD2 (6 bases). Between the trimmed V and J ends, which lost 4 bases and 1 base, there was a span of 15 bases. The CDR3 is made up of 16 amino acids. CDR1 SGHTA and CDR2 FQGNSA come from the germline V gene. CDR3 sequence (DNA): TGTGCCAGCAGCTCACAACCGGGACTTCGCACAGATACGCAGTATTTT. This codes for CASSSQPGLRTDTQYF.

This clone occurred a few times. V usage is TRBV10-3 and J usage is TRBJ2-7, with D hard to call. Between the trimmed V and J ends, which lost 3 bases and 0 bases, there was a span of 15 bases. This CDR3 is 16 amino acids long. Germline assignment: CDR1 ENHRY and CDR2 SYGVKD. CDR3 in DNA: TGTGCCATCAGTGAAACCGGATCACTAAACTCCTACGAGCAGTACTTC. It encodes CAISETGSLNSYEQYF.

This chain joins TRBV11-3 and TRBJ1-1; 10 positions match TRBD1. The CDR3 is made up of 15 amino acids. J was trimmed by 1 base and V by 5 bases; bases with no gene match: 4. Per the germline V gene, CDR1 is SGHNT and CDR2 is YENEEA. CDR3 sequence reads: CASSGRQGANTEAFF. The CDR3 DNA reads TGTGCCAGCAGCGGTCGACAGGGGGCGAACACTGAAGCTTTCTTT.